This paragraph covers one T cell receptor beta chain sequence. What it binds is not known. The sample belongs to a study of cytomegalovirus exposure and HLA in healthy donors. Overall study findings and caveats: V- and J-gene trimming of TCR beta was linked (in a later analysis) to a missense DCLRE1C variant. Roughly even sequencing depth across donors was the assumption behind the presence/absence analyses.

PCR was performed using 60 Vbeta and 13 Jbeta primers. Study processing details: In a later analysis, the count reached approximately 80 million unique TCR beta chains, with 10 million to 11 million shared. Measured with immunoSEQ multiplex PCR; TCRdb has only the in-frame clones, and not every one. V, J and clone size derive from that table, while D and trimming were established from the DNA sequence. There are some 150,000 clones in the sample; 70% to 80% occur only once, and under 3% lies in the top ten. CDR3 size: 14 residues. Germline values: CDR1 MNHEY, CDR2 SMNVEV (reference sequence). Sequencing was carried out using PBMCs. The clonotype originates from a woman aged 50 to 65 in good health and CMV-seronegative. V and J are TRBV27 and TRBJ2-5; D is possibly TRBD1 (6 bases). The DNA matches TRBJ2-7 better at its end, which makes the J call doubtful. CDR3 nucleotide sequence: TGTGCCAGCAGATCCGCGACAGGAGACTACGAGCAGTACTTC. Translating it yields CASRSATGDYEQYF.